The present TCR beta chain was sequenced within a study of brain T cells in children with intractable seizures. The study's findings and limits: HCMV serostatus was not known, and viral specificity came from CDR3 similarity only.

Surgery cases with the highest brain T cell transcript signatures were chosen for sequencing. Before surgery, patients took at least one anti-epileptic drug. The germline CDR1 and CDR2 sequences are MRHNA and SNTAGT. Trimming stripped 5 bases from V and 3 bases from J, with 7 bases between. The CDR3 consists of 13 residues. Profiling relied on immunoSEQ multiplex PCR, and the TCRdb table lists in-frame clones only, not all of them. The table lists 55,000 to 80,000 clones, 95% to 97% of them singletons. Concerning this clone: What it binds is not known.

The TCR sequence derives from a boy under two years old with focal cortical dysplasia and intractable seizures. The sample here was peripheral blood, taken at surgery. This rearrangement joins TRBV6-4 to TRBJ2-2; D might be TRBD1 or TRBD2, each matching 5 bases. CDR3 residues: CASSMGDTGELFF. The CDR3 DNA sequence: TGTGCCAGCAGTATGGGGGACACCGGGGAGCTGTTTTTT.